Presented here are 6 T cell receptor beta chains from one specimen sequenced in a study of T cell repertoires in cytomegalovirus infection. From the reads, TCRdb called clonotypes with MiXCR, one entry per CDR3 protein. The sample carries hundreds of thousands of distinct CDR3 sequences, more than 20% recorded once. The sequenced sample consisted of CD8+ T cells from PBMCs. Receptors originate from a human donor in good health (CMV status not recorded). Some clones in this sample may be carry-over from other donors' samples.

This chain uses TRBV28 with TRBJ2-1; 7 positions match TRBD1. This CDR3 is built from 13 residues. Germline CDR1 and CDR2: MDHEN and SYDVKM. J lost 7 bases, V lost 9 bases, and 9 bases had no gene match. The CDR3 protein is CASLQGGGNEQFF. The DNA for the CDR3 is TGTGCCAGTCTACAAGGGGGCGGGAATGAGCAGTTCTTC.

The chain uses TRBV12-3 or TRBV12-4 and TRBJ2-3, with TRBD2 matching over 9 bases. V lost 6 bases to trimming and J lost 6 bases; unmatched junction nucleotides: 13. The CDR3 contains 16 residues. Here the CDR3 reads CASSPPPGLAVDTQYF. The CDR3 DNA reads as TGTGCCAGCAGCCCTCCGCCGGGACTAGCAGTCGATACGCAGTATTTT.

The V gene is TRBV12-3 or TRBV12-4, the J gene TRBJ1-1; no firm D call. CDR3 length: 17 residues. Trimming took 5 bases from V and 3 from J, leaving 22 bases between them. For the CDR3, the DNA is TGTGCCAGCAGTCTTACCGGGAGGTCCTTGGGCCACACTGAAGCTTTCTTT. Its translation: CASSLTGRSLGHTEAFF.

The chain is built from TRBV20-1 and TRBJ2-3, with TRBD1 matching over 7 bases. Germline V gives CDR1 DFQATT, CDR2 SNEGSKA (reference sequence). The CDR3 sequence is 13 residues long. V shed 8 bases and J 7 bases; nucleotides not matched to a gene: 12. CDR3 amino acids: CSRTGDRPYTQYF. The CDR3 region has the DNA TGCAGTCGCACAGGGGACCGACCGTATACGCAGTATTTT.

The J gene is TRBJ1-1, the V gene TRBV7-6, with D perhaps matching TRBD1 (5 bases). The germline V gene encodes CDR1 SGHVS and CDR2 FNYEAQ. The V gene lost 8 bases and the J gene lost 3 bases, with 16 bases spanning the gap. This CDR3 is 14 amino acids long. CDR3 in amino acids: CASGVGGIHTEAFF. For the CDR3, the DNA is TGTGCCAGCGGGGTGGGGGGGATCCACACTGAAGCTTTCTTT.

In its sample, this clonotype was seen many times. This chain's CDR3 is CASSLAYYESSRLSGANVLTF. In DNA form, the CDR3 reads TGTGCCAGCAGCTTAGCGTATTACGAGAGCAGCCGGCTCTCTGGGGCCAACGTCCTGACTTTC. The V and J genes are TRBV7-6 and TRBJ2-6; D is ambiguous. The CDR3 consists of 21 residues. V lost 0 bases to trimming and J lost 0 bases, with 21 bases between them. CDR1 SGHVS and CDR2 FNYEAQ come from the germline V gene.